A selection of T cell receptor beta chains follows, all from one sample in a study of Graves' ophthalmopathy and Graves' hyperthyroidism. TCRdb reprocessed the multiplex PCR reads via MiXCR and lists one record per CDR3 protein. This table has 45,000 to 60,000 distinct CDR3 sequences, approximately 50% appearing once. What was sequenced was peripheral blood. The receptors were gathered from an adult woman with Graves' ophthalmopathy. Each CDR3 is given with its conserved first and last residue. A D gene is named only where the DNA matches it firmly. The size field is filled for only some rows; it gives once, few, many or a size class.

D gene: .
clone size: .
V gene: TRBV7-2
J gene: TRBJ2-1
CDR3 protein: CASSSPRQTTSYNEQFF
CDR3 DNA: TGTGCCAGCAGTTCCCCCCGACAGACCACCTCGTACAATGAGCAGTTCTTC

D gene: TRBD2
clone size: few
V gene: TRBV7-9
J gene: TRBJ2-1
CDR3 protein: CASIDSGGYNEQFF
CDR3 DNA: TGTGCCAGCATTGATAGCGGGGGATACAATGAGCAGTTCTTC

D gene: TRBD1
clone size: .
V gene: TRBV7-2
J gene: TRBJ1-2
CDR3 protein: CACSLDRGYTF
CDR3 DNA: TGTGCCTGCAGCTTGGACAGGGGGTACACCTTC

D gene: TRBD1
clone size: .
V gene: TRBV18
J gene: TRBJ1-1
CDR3 protein: CASSPPPAGGAAEAFF
CDR3 DNA: TGTGCCAGCTCACCACCACCCGCAGGGGGCGCCGCTGAAGCTTTCTTT

D gene: .
clone size: .
V gene: TRBV5-4
J gene: TRBJ2-5
CDR3 protein: CASSLSIRGGVREAQYF
CDR3 DNA: TGTGCCAGCAGTTTGAGTATTCGGGGAGGAGTACGAGAGGCCCAGTACTTC

D gene: .
clone size: many
V gene: TRBV6-2/TRBV6-3
J gene: TRBJ2-3
CDR3 protein: CASSYAEHSTDTQYF
CDR3 DNA: TGTGCCAGCAGTTACGCCGAGCACTCCACAGATACGCAGTATTTT

D gene: TRBD1
clone size: once
V gene: TRBV20-1
J gene: TRBJ2-3
CDR3 protein: CSARADRATDTQYF
CDR3 DNA: TGCAGTGCTAGAGCGGACAGGGCCACAGATACGCAGTATTTT

D gene: .
clone size: many
V gene: TRBV9
J gene: TRBJ2-1
CDR3 protein: CASKGTDIGVGEQFF
CDR3 DNA: TGTGCCAGCAAGGGAACTGACATAGGGGTAGGCGAGCAGTTCTTC

D gene: TRBD1
clone size: many
V gene: TRBV5-8
J gene: TRBJ1-1
CDR3 protein: CASSLGQGFAEAFF
CDR3 DNA: TGTGCCAGCAGCTTGGGACAGGGCTTCGCTGAAGCTTTCTTT

D gene: TRBD1
clone size: .
V gene: TRBV5-1
J gene: TRBJ1-2
CDR3 protein: CASSLLVQGANYTF
CDR3 DNA: TGCGCCAGCAGCTTGCTGGTGCAGGGGGCAAACTACACCTTC

D gene: TRBD2
clone size: .
V gene: TRBV7-2
J gene: TRBJ2-3
CDR3 protein: CASSGTSGTGTDTQYF
CDR3 DNA: TGTGCCAGCAGTGGGACTAGCGGGACCGGCACAGATACGCAGTATTTT

D gene: TRBD2
clone size: .
V gene: TRBV24-1
J gene: TRBJ2-1
CDR3 protein: CATSDALSGTYNEQFF
CDR3 DNA: TGTGCCACCAGTGATGCCCTTAGCGGGACCTACAATGAGCAGTTCTTC

D gene: .
clone size: many
V gene: TRBV20-1
J gene: TRBJ2-5
CDR3 protein: CSAGAEGGETQYF
CDR3 DNA: TGCAGTGCTGGGGCTGAGGGTGGGGAGACCCAGTACTTC

D gene: .
clone size: many
V gene: TRBV6-4
J gene: TRBJ2-3
CDR3 protein: CASSGGDGGETDTQYF
CDR3 DNA: TGTGCCAGCAGTGGAGGGGACGGAGGGGAAACAGATACGCAGTATTTT

D gene: .
clone size: many
V gene: TRBV5-1
J gene: TRBJ1-6
CDR3 protein: CASRESYNSPLHF
CDR3 DNA: TGCGCCAGTCGGGAGTCGTATAATTCACCCCTCCACTTT

D gene: .
clone size: many
V gene: TRBV7-8
J gene: TRBJ2-7
CDR3 protein: CASSLSDPYEQYF
CDR3 DNA: TGTGCCAGCAGTCTTTCCGACCCCTACGAGCAGTACTTC

D gene: .
clone size: .
V gene: TRBV6-1
J gene: TRBJ2-5
CDR3 protein: CASSADDGSAQPQYF
CDR3 DNA: TGTGCCAGCAGTGCTGACGACGGGTCGGCTCAGCCCCAGTACTTC

D gene: .
clone size: .
V gene: TRBV20-1
J gene: TRBJ2-1
CDR3 protein: CSASGVNEQFF
CDR3 DNA: TGCAGTGCTAGTGGGGTCAATGAGCAGTTCTTC

D gene: TRBD2
clone size: .
V gene: TRBV6-4
J gene: TRBJ2-3
CDR3 protein: CASSLSGGAGDTQYF
CDR3 DNA: TGTGCCAGCAGTCTTAGCGGGGGGGCTGGAGATACGCAGTATTTT

D gene: TRBD2
clone size: .
V gene: TRBV5-1
J gene: TRBJ2-2
CDR3 protein: CASSLAPGGGTGELFF
CDR3 DNA: TGCGCCAGCAGCTTGGCCCCGGGGGGGGGCACCGGGGAGCTGTTTTTT

D gene: TRBD1
clone size: .
V gene: TRBV15
J gene: TRBJ2-3
CDR3 protein: CATSGYRGQGADTQYF
CDR3 DNA: TGTGCCACCAGCGGATACCGGGGACAGGGGGCAGATACGCAGTATTTT

D gene: .
clone size: .
V gene: TRBV2
J gene: TRBJ2-5
CDR3 protein: CASSLQGASGRGETQYF
CDR3 DNA: TGTGCCAGCAGCTTACAGGGGGCGAGCGGGAGAGGTGAGACCCAGTACTTC

D gene: TRBD2
clone size: .
V gene: TRBV7-3
J gene: TRBJ2-1
CDR3 protein: CASSLLSGGLNEQFF
CDR3 DNA: TGTGCCAGCAGCTTACTGAGCGGGGGATTGAATGAGCAGTTCTTC

D gene: .
clone size: once
V gene: TRBV4-3
J gene: TRBJ1-6
CDR3 protein: CASSQDGMDSPLHF
CDR3 DNA: TGCGCCAGCAGCCAAGATGGTATGGATTCACCCCTCCACTTT

D gene: .
clone size: many
V gene: TRBV7-9
J gene: TRBJ2-5
CDR3 protein: CASSSYTQETQYF
CDR3 DNA: TGTGCCAGCAGCTCCTATACACAAGAGACCCAGTACTTC

D gene: TRBD1
clone size: many
V gene: TRBV5-5
J gene: TRBJ1-2
CDR3 protein: CASRIATGGVNYGYTF
CDR3 DNA: TGTGCCAGCAGGATCGCCACAGGGGGAGTTAACTATGGCTACACCTTC

D gene: TRBD2
clone size: many
V gene: TRBV11-3
J gene: TRBJ2-7
CDR3 protein: CASSAGGPPYEQYF
CDR3 DNA: TGTGCCAGCAGTGCGGGAGGGCCACCCTACGAGCAGTACTTC

D gene: TRBD2
clone size: .
V gene: TRBV10-3
J gene: TRBJ2-1
CDR3 protein: CAISNDRGLAPHNEQFF
CDR3 DNA: TGTGCCATCAGTAACGACAGGGGACTAGCGCCTCACAATGAGCAGTTCTTC

D gene: .
clone size: .
V gene: TRBV19
J gene: TRBJ2-7
CDR3 protein: CATRQAPSYEQYF
CDR3 DNA: TGTGCCACTAGACAGGCCCCCTCCTACGAGCAGTACTTC

D gene: .
clone size: few
V gene: TRBV19
J gene: TRBJ1-5
CDR3 protein: CASSPSGVGNQPQHF
CDR3 DNA: TGTGCCAGTAGTCCCTCCGGGGTAGGCAATCAGCCCCAGCATTTT

D gene: TRBD2
clone size: many
V gene: TRBV5-1
J gene: TRBJ2-2
CDR3 protein: CASSFPLSSGRVIGTGELFF
CDR3 DNA: TGCGCCAGCAGCTTCCCCTTAAGCAGCGGGAGGGTAATTGGCACCGGGGAGCTGTTTTTT

D gene: .
clone size: .
V gene: TRBV29-1
J gene: TRBJ2-1
CDR3 protein: CSVETGVSYNEQFF
CDR3 DNA: TGCAGCGTTGAGACCGGGGTATCCTACAATGAGCAGTTCTTC

D gene: TRBD1
clone size: .
V gene: TRBV30
J gene: TRBJ1-2
CDR3 protein: CAWSVLSGRGYYGYTF
CDR3 DNA: TGTGCCTGGAGTGTACTAAGTGGCAGGGGGTACTATGGCTACACCTTC

D gene: .
clone size: .
V gene: TRBV12-5
J gene: TRBJ2-2
CDR3 protein: CASGRNTGELLF
CDR3 DNA: TGTGCTAGTGGAAGAAACACTGGGGAGCTGTTATTT

D gene: .
clone size: many
V gene: TRBV7-9
J gene: TRBJ1-2
CDR3 protein: CASSPSATGAYGYTF
CDR3 DNA: TGTGCCAGCAGCCCAAGTGCGACAGGAGCCTATGGCTACACCTTC

D gene: .
clone size: many
V gene: TRBV7-9
J gene: TRBJ2-1
CDR3 protein: CASSLGSGRYNEQFF
CDR3 DNA: TGTGCCAGCAGCTTAGGCAGCGGGCGGTACAATGAGCAGTTCTTC

D gene: .
clone size: .
V gene: TRBV18
J gene: TRBJ2-7
CDR3 protein: CASSLKSGDSYEQYF
CDR3 DNA: TGTGCCAGCTCACTAAAGTCAGGAGACTCCTACGAGCAGTACTTC

D gene: .
clone size: many
V gene: TRBV5-6
J gene: TRBJ2-4
CDR3 protein: CASSFAVTSKNIQYF
CDR3 DNA: TGTGCCAGCAGCTTCGCCGTGACTAGTAAAAACATTCAGTACTTC

D gene: .
clone size: medium-sized
V gene: TRBV24-1
J gene: TRBJ1-5
CDR3 protein: CATAAGVGNQPQHF
CDR3 DNA: TGTGCCACCGCCGCAGGGGTCGGCAATCAGCCCCAGCATTTT

D gene: .
clone size: .
V gene: TRBV6-5
J gene: TRBJ2-6
CDR3 protein: CASGKMTGAGANVMTF
CDR3 DNA: TGTGCCAGCGGTAAGATGACAGGAGCCGGGGCCAACGTCATGACTTTC

D gene: TRBD2
clone size: .
V gene: TRBV20-1
J gene: TRBJ2-5
CDR3 protein: CSASGGARETQHF
CDR3 DNA: TGCAGTGCTAGCGGGGGGGCCAGAGAGACCCAGCACTTC

D gene: TRBD2
clone size: medium-sized
V gene: TRBV24-1
J gene: TRBJ2-5
CDR3 protein: CATPSGQETQYF
CDR3 DNA: TGTGCCACCCCTAGCGGACAAGAGACCCAGTACTTC

D gene: TRBD2
clone size: many
V gene: TRBV5-5
J gene: TRBJ2-5
CDR3 protein: CASSPTSGKETQYF
CDR3 DNA: TGTGCCAGCAGCCCGACTAGCGGGAAAGAGACCCAGTACTTC

D gene: .
clone size: many
V gene: TRBV5-1
J gene: TRBJ2-1
CDR3 protein: CASRGNGSSYNEQFF
CDR3 DNA: TGCGCCAGCAGAGGTAACGGGAGCTCCTACAATGAGCAGTTCTTC

D gene: TRBD1
clone size: .
V gene: TRBV20-1
J gene: TRBJ1-6
CDR3 protein: CSALYRDRKSSCNSPLHF
CDR3 DNA: TGCAGTGCCCTATACCGGGACAGAAAAAGCTCCTGTAATTCACCCCTCCACTTT

D gene: TRBD1
clone size: .
V gene: TRBV20-1
J gene: TRBJ2-5
CDR3 protein: CSARERGQIQETQYF
CDR3 DNA: TGCAGTGCTAGAGAAAGGGGACAGATACAAGAGACCCAGTACTTC

D gene: .
clone size: few
V gene: TRBV3-1
J gene: TRBJ2-1
CDR3 protein: CASSRGDGPAYNEQFF
CDR3 DNA: TGTGCCAGCAGCCGGGGTGATGGCCCGGCCTACAATGAGCAGTTCTTC

D gene: .
clone size: many
V gene: TRBV6-2/TRBV6-3
J gene: TRBJ1-1
CDR3 protein: CASSRRMNTEAFF
CDR3 DNA: TGTGCCAGCAGTCGACGGATGAACACTGAAGCTTTCTTT

D gene: .
clone size: many
V gene: TRBV12-3/TRBV12-4
J gene: TRBJ1-2
CDR3 protein: CASSPAPRVYGYTF
CDR3 DNA: TGTGCCAGCAGTCCCGCCCCCAGGGTCTATGGCTACACCTTC

D gene: TRBD1
clone size: many
V gene: TRBV7-9
J gene: TRBJ2-1
CDR3 protein: CASSSWTGPYNEQFF
CDR3 DNA: TGTGCCAGCAGCTCCTGGACAGGGCCCTACAATGAGCAGTTCTTC

D gene: .
clone size: many
V gene: TRBV5-6
J gene: TRBJ2-1
CDR3 protein: CASSLWGAIGSSYNEQFF
CDR3 DNA: TGTGCCAGCAGCTTGTGGGGGGCTATAGGCAGCTCCTACAATGAGCAGTTCTTC

D gene: .
clone size: .
V gene: TRBV9
J gene: TRBJ1-4
CDR3 protein: CASSEWDGGGEKLFF
CDR3 DNA: TGTGCCAGCAGCGAGTGGGATGGGGGCGGTGAAAAACTGTTTTTT

D gene: TRBD2
clone size: few
V gene: TRBV28
J gene: TRBJ2-3
CDR3 protein: CASTGGGDTQYF
CDR3 DNA: TGTGCCAGCACCGGGGGGGGCGATACGCAGTATTTT

D gene: .
clone size: .
V gene: TRBV19
J gene: TRBJ2-1
CDR3 protein: CASSIPAAVYNEQFF
CDR3 DNA: TGTGCCAGTAGTATTCCGGCGGCCGTCTACAATGAGCAGTTCTTC